This T cell receptor (beta chain) was captured by sequencing in a study of T cell clonotyping in hematopoietic cell transplantation. This table comes from immunoSEQ multiplex PCR, and its TCRdb copy is limited to in-frame clones, with some not included. The repertoire holds about 14,000 clones, with 80% to 85% as singletons. CDR1 is PRHDT, CDR2 FYEKMQ, per germline (reference sequence). V lost 1 base to trimming and J lost 6 bases; unmatched junction nucleotides: 3. This CDR3 is built from 14 residues. Described time point: recipient sample about 28 days before transplant, after cytoreduction. Sequencing used peripheral blood mononuclear cells, obtained before stem cell transplant. The source is a man aged 55 to 70 with acute myeloid leukemia. Some clones in this sample may be carry-over from other donors' samples. The rearrangement uses TRBV13 and TRBJ2-1; TRBD1 matches at 7 bases. The CDR3 DNA sequence: TGTGCCAGCAGCTTAGAGGCAGGGGGCAATGAGCAGTTCTTC. Protein sequence: CASSLEAGGNEQFF.